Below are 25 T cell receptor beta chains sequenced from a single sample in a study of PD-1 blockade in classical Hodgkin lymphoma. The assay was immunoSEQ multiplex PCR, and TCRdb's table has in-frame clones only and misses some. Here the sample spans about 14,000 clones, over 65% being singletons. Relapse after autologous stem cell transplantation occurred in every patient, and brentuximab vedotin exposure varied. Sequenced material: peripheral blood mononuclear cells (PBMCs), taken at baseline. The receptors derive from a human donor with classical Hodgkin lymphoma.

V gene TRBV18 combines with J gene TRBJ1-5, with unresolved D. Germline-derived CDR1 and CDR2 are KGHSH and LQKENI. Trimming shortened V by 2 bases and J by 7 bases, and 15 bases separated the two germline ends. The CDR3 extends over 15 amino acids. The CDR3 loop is CASSPEPGSRQPQHF. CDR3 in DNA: TGTGCCAGCTCACCAGAACCCGGGTCGCGACAGCCCCAGCATTTT.

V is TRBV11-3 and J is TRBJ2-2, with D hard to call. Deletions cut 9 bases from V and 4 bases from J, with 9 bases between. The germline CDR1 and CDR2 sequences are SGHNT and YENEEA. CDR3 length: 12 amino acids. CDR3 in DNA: TGTGCCAGTCGCCCGGGCACCGGGGAGCTGTTTTTT. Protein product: CASRPGTGELFF. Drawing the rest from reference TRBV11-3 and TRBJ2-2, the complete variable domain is EAGVVQSPRYKIIEKKQPVAFWCNPISGHNTLYWYLQNLGQGPELLIRYENEEAVDDSQLPKDRFSAERLKGVDSTLKIQPAELGDSAVYLCASRPGTGELFFGEGSRLTVL.

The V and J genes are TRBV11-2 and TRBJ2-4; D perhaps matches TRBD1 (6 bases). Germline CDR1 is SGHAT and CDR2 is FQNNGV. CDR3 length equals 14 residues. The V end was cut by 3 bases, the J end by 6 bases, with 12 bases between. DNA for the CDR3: TGTGCCAGCAGCTTCGCGGACAGCGGAAACATTCAGTACTTC. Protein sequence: CASSFADSGNIQYF.

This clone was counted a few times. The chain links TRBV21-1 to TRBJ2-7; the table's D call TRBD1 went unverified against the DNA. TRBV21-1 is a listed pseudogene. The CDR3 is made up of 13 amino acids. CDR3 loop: CASSKEQGWEQYF. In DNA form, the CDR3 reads TGTGCCAGCAGCAAAGAACAGGGCTGGGAGCAGTACTTC.

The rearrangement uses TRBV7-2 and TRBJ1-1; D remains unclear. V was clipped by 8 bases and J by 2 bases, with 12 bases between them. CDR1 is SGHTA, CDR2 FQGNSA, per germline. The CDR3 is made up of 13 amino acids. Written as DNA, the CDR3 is TGTGCCAGCCTAGAACAGCCTAACACTGAAGCTTTCTTT. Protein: CASLEQPNTEAFF.

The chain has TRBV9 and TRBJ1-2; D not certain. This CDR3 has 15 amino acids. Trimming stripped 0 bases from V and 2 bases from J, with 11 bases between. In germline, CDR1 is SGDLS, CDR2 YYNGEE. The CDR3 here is CASSVGGSLNYGYTF. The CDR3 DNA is TGTGCCAGCAGCGTAGGAGGCAGTCTCAACTATGGCTACACCTTC.

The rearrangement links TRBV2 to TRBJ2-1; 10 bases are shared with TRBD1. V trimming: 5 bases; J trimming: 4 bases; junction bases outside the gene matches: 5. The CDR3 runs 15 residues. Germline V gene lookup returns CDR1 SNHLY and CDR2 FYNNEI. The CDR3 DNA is TGTGCCAGCAGTTTGACAGGGGGCGCTTACAATGAGCAGTTCTTC. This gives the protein CASSLTGGAYNEQFF.

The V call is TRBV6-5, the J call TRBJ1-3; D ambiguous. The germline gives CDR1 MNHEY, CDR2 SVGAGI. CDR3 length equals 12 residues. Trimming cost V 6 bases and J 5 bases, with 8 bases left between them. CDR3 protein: CASSPSRNTIYF. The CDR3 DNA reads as TGTGCCAGCAGCCCCTCCAGAAACACCATATATTTT.

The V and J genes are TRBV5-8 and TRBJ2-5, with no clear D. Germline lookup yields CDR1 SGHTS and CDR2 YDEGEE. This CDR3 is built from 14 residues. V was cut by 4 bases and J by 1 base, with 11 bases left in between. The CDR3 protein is CASSPLSLQETQYF. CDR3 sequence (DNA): TGTGCCAGCAGCCCCTTATCCCTCCAAGAGACCCAGTACTTC. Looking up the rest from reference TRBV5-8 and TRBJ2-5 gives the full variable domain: EAGVTQSPTHLIKTRGQQATLRCSPISGHTSVYWYQQALGLGLQFLLWYDEGEERNRGNFPPRFSGRQFPNYSSELNVNALELEDSALYLCASSPLSLQETQYFGPGTRLLVL.

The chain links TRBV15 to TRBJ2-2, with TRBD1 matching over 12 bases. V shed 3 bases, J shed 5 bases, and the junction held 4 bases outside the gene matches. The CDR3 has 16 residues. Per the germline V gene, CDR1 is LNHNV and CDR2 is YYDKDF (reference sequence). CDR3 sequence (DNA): TGTGCCACCAGCAGCCCGGGACAGGGGGCAACCGGGGAGCTGTTTTTT. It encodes CATSSPGQGATGELFF. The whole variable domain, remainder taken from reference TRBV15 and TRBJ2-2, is DAMVIQNPRYQVTQFGKPVTLSCSQTLNHNVMYWYQQKSSQAPKLLFHYYDKDFNNEADTPDNFQSRRPNTSFCFLDIRSPGLGDTAMYLCATSSPGQGATGELFFGEGSRLTVL.

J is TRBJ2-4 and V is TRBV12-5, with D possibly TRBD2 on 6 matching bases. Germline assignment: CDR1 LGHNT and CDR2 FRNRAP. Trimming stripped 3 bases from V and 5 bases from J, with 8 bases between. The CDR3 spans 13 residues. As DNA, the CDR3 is TGTGCTAGTGGTTTAGGAGGGGAAAACATTCAGTACTTC. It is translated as CASGLGGENIQYF.

CDR3 residues: CASSEAFEKLFF. The DNA for the CDR3 is TGTGCCAGCAGTGAAGCCTTCGAAAAACTGTTTTTT. V usage is TRBV6-1 and J usage is TRBJ1-4, with D uncertain. This CDR3 spans 12 amino acids. Germline lookup yields CDR1 MNHNS and CDR2 SASEGT. V lost 0 bases and J lost 8, with 4 bases in between.

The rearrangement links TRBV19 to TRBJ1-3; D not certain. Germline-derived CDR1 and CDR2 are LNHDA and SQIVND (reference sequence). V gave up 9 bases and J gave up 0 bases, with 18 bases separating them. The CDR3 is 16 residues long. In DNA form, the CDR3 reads TGTGCCAGCCGGGGTGAGTGGGCCGTCTCTGGAAACACCATATATTTT. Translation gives CASRGEWAVSGNTIYF.

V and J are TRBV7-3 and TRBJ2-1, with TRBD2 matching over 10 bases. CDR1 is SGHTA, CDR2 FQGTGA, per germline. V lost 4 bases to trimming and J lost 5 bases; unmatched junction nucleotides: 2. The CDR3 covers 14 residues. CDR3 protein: CASSSGLANNEQFF. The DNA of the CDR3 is TGTGCCAGCAGCTCGGGACTAGCGAACAATGAGCAGTTCTTC. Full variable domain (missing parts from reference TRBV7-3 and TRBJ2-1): GAGVSQTPSNKVTEKGKYVELRCDPISGHTALYWYRQSLGQGPEFLIYFQGTGAADDSGLPNDRFFAVRPEGSVSTLKIQRTERGDSAVYLCASSSGLANNEQFFGPGTRLTVL.

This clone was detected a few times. This CDR3 reads CAISESLGGGEQYF. CDR3 coding DNA: TGTGCCATCAGTGAGTCATTAGGAGGAGGCGAGCAGTACTTC. The chain employs TRBV10-3 and TRBJ2-7; possible D gene TRBD2, 5 bases. Germline CDR1 and CDR2: ENHRY and SYGVKD. This CDR3 is 14 amino acids long. V was trimmed by 0 bases and J by 6 bases, leaving 12 bases between them.

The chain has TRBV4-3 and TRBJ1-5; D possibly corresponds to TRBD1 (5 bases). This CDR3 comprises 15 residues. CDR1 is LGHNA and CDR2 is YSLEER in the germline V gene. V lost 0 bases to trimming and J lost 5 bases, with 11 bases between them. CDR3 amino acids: CASSQETGVDQPQHF. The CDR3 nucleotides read TGCGCCAGCAGCCAAGAGACGGGGGTGGATCAGCCCCAGCATTTT.

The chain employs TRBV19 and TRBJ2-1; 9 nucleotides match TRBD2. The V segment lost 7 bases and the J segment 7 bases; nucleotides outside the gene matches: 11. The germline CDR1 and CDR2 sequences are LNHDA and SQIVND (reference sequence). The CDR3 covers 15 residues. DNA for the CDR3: TGTGCCAGTACCGAAACTAGCGGGCTAGCAAATGAGCAGTTCTTC. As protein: CASTETSGLANEQFF. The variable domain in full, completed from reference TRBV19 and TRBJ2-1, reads DGGITQSPKYLFRKEGQNVTLSCEQNLNHDAMYWYRQDPGQGLRLIYYSQIVNDFQKGDIAEGYSVSREKKESFPLTVTSAQKNPTAFYLCASTETSGLANEQFFGPGTRLTVL.

The CDR3 loop reads CASSQARTSGSDEQFF. The CDR3 DNA reads as TGTGCCAGCAGCCAAGCCCGGACTAGCGGGTCAGATGAGCAGTTCTTC. This chain uses TRBV4-2 with TRBJ2-1, with 11 bases lining up with TRBD2. V shed 1 base, J shed 8 bases, and the junction held 7 bases outside the gene matches. The germline CDR1 and CDR2 sequences are LGHNA and YNFKEQ. The CDR3 covers 16 residues.

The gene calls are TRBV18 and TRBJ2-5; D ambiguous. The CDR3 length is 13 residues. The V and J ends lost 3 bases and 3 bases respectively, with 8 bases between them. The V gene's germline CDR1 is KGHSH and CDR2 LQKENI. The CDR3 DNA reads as TGTGCCAGCTCACCGGGCCAGGAAGAGACCCAGTACTTC. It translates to CASSPGQEETQYF.

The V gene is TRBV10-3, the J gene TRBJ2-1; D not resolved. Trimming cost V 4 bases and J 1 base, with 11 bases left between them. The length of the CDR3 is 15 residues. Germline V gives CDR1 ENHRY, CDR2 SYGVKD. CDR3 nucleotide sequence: TGTGCCATCAGTGCTCAAGTGGGGTCCTACAATGAGCAGTTCTTC. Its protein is CAISAQVGSYNEQFF.

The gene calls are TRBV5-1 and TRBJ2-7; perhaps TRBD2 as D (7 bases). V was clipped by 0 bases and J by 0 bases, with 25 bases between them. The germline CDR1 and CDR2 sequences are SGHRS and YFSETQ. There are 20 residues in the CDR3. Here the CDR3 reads CASSLDHRGGGKALSYEQYF. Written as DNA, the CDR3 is TGCGCCAGCAGCTTGGACCACCGGGGAGGGGGTAAGGCCCTCTCCTACGAGCAGTACTTC.

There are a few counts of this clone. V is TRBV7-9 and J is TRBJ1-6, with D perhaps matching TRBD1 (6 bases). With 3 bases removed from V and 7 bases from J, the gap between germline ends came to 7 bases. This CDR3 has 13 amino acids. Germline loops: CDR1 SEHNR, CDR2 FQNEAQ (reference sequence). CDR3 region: CASSFGQNSPLHF. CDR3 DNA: TGTGCCAGCAGCTTTGGACAGAATTCACCCCTCCACTTT.

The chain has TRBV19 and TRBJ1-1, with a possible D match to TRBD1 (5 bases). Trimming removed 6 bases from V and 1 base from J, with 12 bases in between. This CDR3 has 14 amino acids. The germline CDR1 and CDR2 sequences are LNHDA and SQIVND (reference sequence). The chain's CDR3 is CASSPGMSNTEAFF. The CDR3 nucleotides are TGTGCCAGTAGCCCAGGGATGTCGAACACTGAAGCTTTCTTT. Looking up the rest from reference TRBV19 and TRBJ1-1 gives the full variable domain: DGGITQSPKYLFRKEGQNVTLSCEQNLNHDAMYWYRQDPGQGLRLIYYSQIVNDFQKGDIAEGYSVSREKKESFPLTVTSAQKNPTAFYLCASSPGMSNTEAFFGQGTRLTVV.

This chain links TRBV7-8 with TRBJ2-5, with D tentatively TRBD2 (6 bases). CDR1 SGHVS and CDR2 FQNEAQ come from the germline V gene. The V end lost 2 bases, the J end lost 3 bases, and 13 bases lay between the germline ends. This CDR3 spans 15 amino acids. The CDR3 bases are TGTGCCAGCAGCTTAAGTCCCGCGGGGAAAGAGACCCAGTACTTC. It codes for CASSLSPAGKETQYF.

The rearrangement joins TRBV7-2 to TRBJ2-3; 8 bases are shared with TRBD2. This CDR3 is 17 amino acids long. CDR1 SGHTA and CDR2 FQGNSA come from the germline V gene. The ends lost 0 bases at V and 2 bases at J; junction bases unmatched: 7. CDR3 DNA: TGTGCCAGCAGCTTAGCGCTCCGCGGGGGGCACACAGATACGCAGTATTTT. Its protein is CASSLALRGGHTDTQYF. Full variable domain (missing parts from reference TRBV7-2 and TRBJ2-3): GAGVSQSPSNKVTEKGKDVELRCDPISGHTALYWYRQSLGQGLEFLIYFQGNSAPDKSGLPSDRFSAERTGGSVSTLTIQRTQQEDSAVYLCASSLALRGGHTDTQYFGPGTRLTVL.